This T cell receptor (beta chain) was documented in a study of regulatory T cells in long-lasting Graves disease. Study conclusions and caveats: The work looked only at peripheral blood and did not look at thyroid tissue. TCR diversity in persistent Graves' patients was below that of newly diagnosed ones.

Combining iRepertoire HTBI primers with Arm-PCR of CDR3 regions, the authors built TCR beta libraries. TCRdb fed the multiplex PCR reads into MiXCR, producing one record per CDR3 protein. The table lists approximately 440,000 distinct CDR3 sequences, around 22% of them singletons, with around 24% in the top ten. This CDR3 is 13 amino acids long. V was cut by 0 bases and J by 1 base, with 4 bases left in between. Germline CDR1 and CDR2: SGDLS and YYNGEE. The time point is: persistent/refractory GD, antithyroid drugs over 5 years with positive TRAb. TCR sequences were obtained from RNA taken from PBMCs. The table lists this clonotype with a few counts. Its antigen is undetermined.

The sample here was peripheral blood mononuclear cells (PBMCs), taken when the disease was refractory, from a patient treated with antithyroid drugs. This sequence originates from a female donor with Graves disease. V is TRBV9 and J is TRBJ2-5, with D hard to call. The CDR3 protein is CASSVGTQETQYF. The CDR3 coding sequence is TGTGCCAGCAGCGTAGGGACCCAAGAGACCCAGTACTTC.